Below are 11 T cell receptor beta chains sequenced from a single sample in a study of tumor-infiltrating lymphocytes in localized non-small cell lung cancer listed by TCRdb under 2021. Libraries were constructed by the immunoSEQ multiplex PCR assay. TCRdb obtained this table from immuneACCESS and retained in-frame rearrangements with V and J assigned. These tables miss some clones; where compared with another copy, unresolved V genes account for less than half of the shortfall, and the remainder is unexplained. The sample contains around 5,200 clones, roughly 66% of them found a single time. The ten largest clones take up 13% to 15% of the sample. Specimen: uninvolved lung tissue not adjacent to the tumor. These TCRs come from a human donor with non-small cell lung cancer.

J is TRBJ2-3 and V is TRBV19, with TRBD2 as a possible D gene (5 bases). The CDR3 has 14 residues. With 9 bases removed from V and 0 bases from J, the gap between germline ends came to 13 bases. The V gene's germline CDR1 is LNHDA and CDR2 SQIVND (reference sequence). The CDR3 loop reads CASSDGGSTDTQYF. Here the CDR3 DNA reads TGTGCCAGCTCGGACGGAGGTAGCACAGATACGCAGTATTTT.

This chain connects TRBV6-5 to TRBJ1-2; 7 nucleotides line up with TRBD1. J gave up 6 bases and V 11 bases, and 12 bases lay outside the gene matches. The CDR3 is 13 amino acids. Germline CDR1 MNHEY, CDR2 SVGAGI. CDR3: CAAGRTGGDGYTF. The CDR3, as DNA: TGTGCCGCGGGGAGGACAGGTGGAGATGGCTACACCTTC.

The rearrangement uses TRBV4-1 and TRBJ2-3; D ambiguous. Germline loops: CDR1 MGHRA, CDR2 YSYEKL. This CDR3 has 15 amino acids. V lost 0 bases, J lost 5 bases, and 12 bases lay in between. The CDR3 here is CASSQDIVRIDTQYF. The CDR3, as DNA: TGCGCCAGCAGCCAAGATATCGTCCGAATAGATACGCAGTATTTT.

This chain joins TRBV4-2 and TRBJ1-5; no reliable D call. In germline, CDR1 is LGHNA, CDR2 YNFKEQ. V lost 1 base, J lost 5 bases, and 6 bases lay in between. This CDR3 region has 13 residues. For the CDR3, the DNA is TGTGCCAGCAGCCAAGGGAGGGATCAGCCCCAGCATTTT. It yields the protein CASSQGRDQPQHF.

This clone was seen just once. The chain couples TRBV4-1 to TRBJ2-5; either TRBD1 or TRBD2 may fit D (5 bases each). V was trimmed by 1 base and J by 7 bases, leaving 13 bases between them. Germline V lookup: CDR1 MGHRA, CDR2 YSYEKL. This CDR3 contains 14 residues. This CDR3 is CASSQVAGAPTQYF. The CDR3 nucleotides are TGCGCCAGCAGCCAAGTAGCCGGGGCGCCGACCCAGTACTTC.

The genes are TRBV6-5 and TRBJ1-2; 9 bases agree with TRBD1. Trimming at V came to 6 bases and at J to 8 bases, leaving 7 bases not matched to a gene. From germline, CDR1 is MNHEY and CDR2 SVGAGI. The CDR3 contains 13 residues. CDR3 DNA: TGTGCCAGCAGCTTACAGGGGGCCAGAGGCTACACCTTC. It is translated as CASSLQGARGYTF.

V and J are TRBV10-1 and TRBJ1-1, with TRBD1 matching over 10 bases. CDR1 is WNHNN, CDR2 SYGVQD, per germline (reference sequence). This CDR3 spans 12 amino acids. V lost 11 bases, J lost 6 bases, and 6 bases stayed unmatched. Here the CDR3 reads CADRDRGPEAFF. Here the CDR3 DNA reads TGCGCCGACCGGGACAGGGGTCCTGAAGCTTTCTTT.

The table lists this clone with a count of one. The J gene is TRBJ2-7, the V gene TRBV28; D may be TRBD1 (6 bases). The CDR3 is 14 amino acids. Trimming took 5 bases from V and 2 from J, leaving 13 bases between them. Germline V gene sequence: CDR1 MDHEN, CDR2 SYDVKM. The CDR3 DNA follows: TGTGCCAGCAGTGTCGCGACAGGACCCTACGAGCAGTACTTC. It specifies CASSVATGPYEQYF.

This clone appeared once. The chain employs TRBV2 and TRBJ1-1; D is undetermined. There are 12 residues in the CDR3. The V gene's germline CDR1 is SNHLY and CDR2 FYNNEI. The V end was cut by 4 bases, the J end by 1 base, with 4 bases between. The CDR3 DNA reads as TGTGCCAGCAGTGTAACGAACACTGAAGCTTTCTTT. Amino acid sequence: CASSVTNTEAFF.

This clone was detected only a few times. The chain links TRBV18 to TRBJ2-7; TRBD1 aligns across 8 bases. The CDR3 is made up of 11 amino acids. Per the germline V gene, CDR1 is KGHSH and CDR2 is LQKENI. The V segment lost 5 bases and the J segment 7 bases; nucleotides outside the gene matches: 1. DNA for the CDR3: TGTGCCAGCTCAGACAGGGGTGAGCAGTACTTC. Encoded protein: CASSDRGEQYF. Full variable domain (remainder filled in from reference TRBV18 and TRBJ2-7): NAGVMQNPRHLVRRRGQEARLRCSPMKGHSHVYWYRQLPEEGLKFMVYLQKENIIDESGMPKERFSAEFPKEGPSILRIQQVVRGDSAAYFCASSDRGEQYFGPGTRLTVT.

V is TRBV28 and J is TRBJ2-2; 9 nucleotides agree with TRBD2. The V segment lost 6 bases and the J segment 8 bases; nucleotides outside the gene matches: 13. In germline, CDR1 is MDHEN, CDR2 SYDVKM. The CDR3 length is 16 residues. The CDR3 DNA is TGTGCCAGCAGGTTAACGATAGCGGGAGAGTCGGGGGAGCTGTTTTTT. The encoded protein is CASRLTIAGESGELFF.